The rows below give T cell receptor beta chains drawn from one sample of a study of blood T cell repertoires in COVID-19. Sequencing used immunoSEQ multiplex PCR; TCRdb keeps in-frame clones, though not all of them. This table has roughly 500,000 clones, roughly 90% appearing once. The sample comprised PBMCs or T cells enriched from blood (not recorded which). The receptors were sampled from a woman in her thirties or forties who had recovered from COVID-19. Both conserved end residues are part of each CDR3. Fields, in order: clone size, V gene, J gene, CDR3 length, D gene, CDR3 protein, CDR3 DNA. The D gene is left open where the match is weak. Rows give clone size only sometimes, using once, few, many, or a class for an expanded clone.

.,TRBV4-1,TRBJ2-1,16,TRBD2,CASSLRLAGNYNEQFF,TGCGCCAGCAGCCTGCGACTAGCGGGAAACTACAATGAGCAGTTCTTC
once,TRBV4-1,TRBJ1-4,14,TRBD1,CASSQEQGGGKLFF,TGCGCCAGCAGCCAAGAACAGGGGGGGGGAAAACTGTTTTTT
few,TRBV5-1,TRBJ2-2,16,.,CASTLTGGRNTGELFF,TGCGCCAGCACCCTCACGGGGGGCCGGAACACCGGGGAGCTGTTTTTT
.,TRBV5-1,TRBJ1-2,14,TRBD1,CASSPDRGGNGYTF,TGCGCCAGCAGCCCTGACAGGGGTGGGAATGGCTACACCTTC
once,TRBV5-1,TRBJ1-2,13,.,CASRLGEVEGYTF,TGCGCCAGCAGACTCGGGGAAGTGGAAGGCTACACCTTC
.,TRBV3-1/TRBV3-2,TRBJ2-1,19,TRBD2,CASRGTGTSGRLVYNEQFF,TGTGCCAGCAGGGGGACCGGGACTAGCGGGAGGTTAGTCTACAATGAGCAGTTCTTC
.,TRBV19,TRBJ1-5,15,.,CASSTGTLSNQPQHF,TGTGCCAGTAGTACCGGGACACTTAGCAATCAGCCCCAGCATTTT
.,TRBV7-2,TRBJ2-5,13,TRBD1,CASSEDRGETQYF,TGTGCCAGCAGCGAGGACAGGGGAGAGACCCAGTACTTC
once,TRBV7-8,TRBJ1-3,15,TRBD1,CASSLGTAQGNTIYF,TGTGCCAGCAGCTTGGGGACAGCACAGGGAAACACCATATATTTT
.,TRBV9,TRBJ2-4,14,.,CASNQGLAKNIQYF,TGTGCCAGCAACCAGGGACTAGCCAAAAACATTCAGTACTTC
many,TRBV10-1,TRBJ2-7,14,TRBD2,CASSILAGTYEQYF,TGCGCCAGCAGTATTCTAGCGGGAACCTACGAGCAGTACTTC
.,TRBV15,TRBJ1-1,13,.,CATSRDSGFSAFF,TGTGCCACCAGCAGAGATTCAGGTTTTTCGGCTTTCTTT
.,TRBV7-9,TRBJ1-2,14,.,CASSSERQNYGYTF,TGTGCCAGCAGCTCGGAGAGACAGAACTATGGCTACACCTTC
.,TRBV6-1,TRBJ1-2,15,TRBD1,CASSEGSGQFYGYTF,TGTGCCAGCAGTGAAGGATCGGGACAGTTCTATGGCTACACCTTC
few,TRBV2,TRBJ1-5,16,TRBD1,CASGGTAQYSNQPQHF,TGTGCCAGCGGGGGGACAGCCCAATATAGCAATCAGCCCCAGCATTTT
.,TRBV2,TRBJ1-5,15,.,CASREATVSNQPQHF,TGTGCCAGCAGGGAAGCGACAGTTAGCAATCAGCCCCAGCATTTT
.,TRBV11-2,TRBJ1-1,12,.,CASSPQYTEAFF,TGTGCCAGCAGCCCGCAGTACACTGAAGCTTTCTTT
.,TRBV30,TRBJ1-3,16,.,CAWTKDTRSSGNTIYF,TGTGCCTGGACCAAGGACACCAGAAGCTCTGGAAACACCATATATTTT
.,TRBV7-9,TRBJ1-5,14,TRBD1,CASSLTGVGQPQHF,TGTGCCAGCAGCTTGACAGGGGTTGGTCAGCCCCAGCATTTT
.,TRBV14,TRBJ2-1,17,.,CASSHQPRRERYNEQFF,TGTGCCAGCAGCCATCAACCTAGGAGGGAGAGGTACAATGAGCAGTTCTTC
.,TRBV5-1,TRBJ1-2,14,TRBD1,CASSLDRVDYGYTF,TGCGCCAGCAGCCTGGACAGGGTGGACTATGGCTACACCTTC
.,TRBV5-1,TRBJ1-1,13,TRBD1,CASTQGASTEAFF,TGCGCCAGCACACAGGGGGCGAGCACTGAAGCTTTCTTT
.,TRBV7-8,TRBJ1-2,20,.,CASSSHPRGNYHKRACGYTF,TGTGCCAGCAGCTCCCACCCTCGGGGGAACTACCACAAAAGAGCCTGTGGCTACACCTTC
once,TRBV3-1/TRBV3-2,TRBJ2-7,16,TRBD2,CASSAQLAAKTYEQYF,TGTGCCAGCAGCGCACAACTAGCGGCAAAAACCTACGAGCAGTACTTC